Sequencing of this T cell receptor (beta chain) was carried out in a study of T cell repertoires in cytomegalovirus infection. The wider study: CMV infection plus the matching HLA type was flagged by public TCR beta signatures.

TCRdb analysed the reads with MiXCR anew, one entry per CDR3 protein. The data contain some 350,000 distinct CDR3 sequences, 15% to 20% of them singletons. This CDR3 contains 15 residues. Germline values: CDR1 SGHDN, CDR2 FVKESK. V shed 7 bases and J shed 0 bases, with 13 bases lying between them. This clonotype was picked up many times. This TCR was sampled from a human donor in good health (CMV status not recorded). Some clones in this sample may be carry-over from other donors' samples. The material sequenced was PBMCs. This rearrangement joins TRBV14 to TRBJ2-1; perhaps TRBD2 as D (5 bases). The DNA for the CDR3 is TGTGCCAGCACGAAGACGGGGAGCTCCTACAATGAGCAGTTCTTC. It translates to CASTKTGSSYNEQFF.